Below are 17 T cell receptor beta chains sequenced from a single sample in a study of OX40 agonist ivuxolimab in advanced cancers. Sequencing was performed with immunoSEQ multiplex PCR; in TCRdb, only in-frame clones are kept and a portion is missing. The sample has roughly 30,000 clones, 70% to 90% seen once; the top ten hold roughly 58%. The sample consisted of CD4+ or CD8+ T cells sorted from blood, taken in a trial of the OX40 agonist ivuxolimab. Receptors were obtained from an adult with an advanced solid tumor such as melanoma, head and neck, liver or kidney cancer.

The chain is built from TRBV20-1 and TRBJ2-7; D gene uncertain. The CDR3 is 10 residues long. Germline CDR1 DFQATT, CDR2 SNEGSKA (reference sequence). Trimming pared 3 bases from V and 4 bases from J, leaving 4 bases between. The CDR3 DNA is TGCAGTGCTAGCCCTTACGAGCAGTACTTC. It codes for CSASPYEQYF.

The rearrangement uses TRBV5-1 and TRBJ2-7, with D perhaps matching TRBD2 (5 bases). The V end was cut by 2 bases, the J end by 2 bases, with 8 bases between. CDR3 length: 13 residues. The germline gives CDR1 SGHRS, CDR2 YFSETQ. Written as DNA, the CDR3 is TGCGCCAGCAGCTTAGGAGGCACCTACGAGCAGTACTTC. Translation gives CASSLGGTYEQYF.

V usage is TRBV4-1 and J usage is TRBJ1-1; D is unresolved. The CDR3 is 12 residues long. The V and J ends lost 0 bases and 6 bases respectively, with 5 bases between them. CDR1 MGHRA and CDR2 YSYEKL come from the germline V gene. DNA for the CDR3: TGCGCCAGCAGCCAAGATCGTTCTGAAGCTTTCTTT. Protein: CASSQDRSEAFF.

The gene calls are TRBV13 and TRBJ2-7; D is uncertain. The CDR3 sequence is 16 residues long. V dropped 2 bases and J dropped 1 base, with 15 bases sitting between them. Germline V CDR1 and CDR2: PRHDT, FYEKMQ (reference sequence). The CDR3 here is CASSLLSFTPSYEQYF. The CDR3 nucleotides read TGTGCCAGCAGCTTACTTTCCTTCACACCATCCTACGAGCAGTACTTC.

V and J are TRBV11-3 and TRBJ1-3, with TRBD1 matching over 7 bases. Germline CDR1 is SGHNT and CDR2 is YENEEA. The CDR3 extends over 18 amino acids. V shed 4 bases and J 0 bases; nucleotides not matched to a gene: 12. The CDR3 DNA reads TGTGCCAGCAGCTCGCCCTGGACAGGTTTCAACTCTGGAAACACCATATATTTT. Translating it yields CASSSPWTGFNSGNTIYF. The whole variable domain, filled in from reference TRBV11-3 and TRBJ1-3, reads EAGVVQSPRYKIIEKKQPVAFWCNPISGHNTLYWYLQNLGQGPELLIRYENEEAVDDSQLPKDRFSAERLKGVDSTLKIQPAELGDSAVYLCASSSPWTGFNSGNTIYFGEGSWLTVV.

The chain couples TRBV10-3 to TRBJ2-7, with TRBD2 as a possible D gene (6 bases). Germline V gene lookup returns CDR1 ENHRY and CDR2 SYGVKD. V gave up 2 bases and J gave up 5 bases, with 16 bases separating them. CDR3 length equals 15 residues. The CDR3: CAISEPGGGEDEQYF. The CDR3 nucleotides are TGTGCCATCAGTGAGCCAGGAGGAGGGGAGGACGAGCAGTACTTC.

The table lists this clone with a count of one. The CDR3 DNA reads as TGTGCCAGTAGTACCCGGGACAGGGGCTCCTACGAGCAGTACTTC. It codes for CASSTRDRGSYEQYF. This chain joins TRBV19 and TRBJ2-7; 10 bases are shared with TRBD1. V shed 4 bases, J shed 0 bases, and the junction held 3 bases outside the gene matches. The CDR3 length is 15 residues. Germline V gives CDR1 LNHDA, CDR2 SQIVND (reference sequence). The entire variable domain, with the rest obtained from reference TRBV19 and TRBJ2-7, is as follows: DGGITQSPKYLFRKEGQNVTLSCEQNLNHDAMYWYRQDPGQGLRLIYYSQIVNDFQKGDIAEGYSVSREKKESFPLTVTSAQKNPTAFYLCASSTRDRGSYEQYFGPGTRLTVT.

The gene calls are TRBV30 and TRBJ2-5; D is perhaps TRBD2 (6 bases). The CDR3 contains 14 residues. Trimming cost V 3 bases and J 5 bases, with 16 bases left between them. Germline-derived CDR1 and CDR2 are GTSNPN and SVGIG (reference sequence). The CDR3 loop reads CAWSPPVGRETQYF. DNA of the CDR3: TGTGCCTGGAGCCCCCCCGTTGGGAGGGAGACCCAGTACTTC.

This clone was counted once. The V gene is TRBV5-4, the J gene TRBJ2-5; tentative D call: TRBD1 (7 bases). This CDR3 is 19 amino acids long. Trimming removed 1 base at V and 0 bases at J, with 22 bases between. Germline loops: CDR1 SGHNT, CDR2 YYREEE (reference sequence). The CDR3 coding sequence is TGTGCCAGCAGCTTGTACTTTGGGGGGACAGACCAGTACCAAGAGACCCAGTACTTC. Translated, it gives CASSLYFGGTDQYQETQYF.

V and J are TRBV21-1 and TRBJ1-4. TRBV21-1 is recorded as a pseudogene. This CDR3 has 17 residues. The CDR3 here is CARQQPRAVSLNEKLFF. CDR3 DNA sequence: TGTGCCAGACAACAGCCTCGGGCGGTTAGCCTCAATGAAAAACTGTTTTTT.

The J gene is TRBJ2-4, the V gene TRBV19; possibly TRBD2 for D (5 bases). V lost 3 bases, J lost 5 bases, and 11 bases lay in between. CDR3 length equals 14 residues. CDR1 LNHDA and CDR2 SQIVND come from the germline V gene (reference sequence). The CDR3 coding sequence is TGTGCCAGTAGTATTGGAGGAGTGGAAAACATTCAGTACTTC. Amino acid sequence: CASSIGGVENIQYF. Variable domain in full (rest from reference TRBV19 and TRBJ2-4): DGGITQSPKYLFRKEGQNVTLSCEQNLNHDAMYWYRQDPGQGLRLIYYSQIVNDFQKGDIAEGYSVSREKKESFPLTVTSAQKNPTAFYLCASSIGGVENIQYFGAGTRLSVL.

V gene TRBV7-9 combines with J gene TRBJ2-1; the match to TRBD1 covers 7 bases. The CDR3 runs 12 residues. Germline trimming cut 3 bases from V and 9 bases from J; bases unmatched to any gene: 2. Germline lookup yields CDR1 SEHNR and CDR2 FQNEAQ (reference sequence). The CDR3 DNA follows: TGTGCCAGCAGCTTTACAGGGGTTGAGCAGTTCTTC. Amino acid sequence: CASSFTGVEQFF.

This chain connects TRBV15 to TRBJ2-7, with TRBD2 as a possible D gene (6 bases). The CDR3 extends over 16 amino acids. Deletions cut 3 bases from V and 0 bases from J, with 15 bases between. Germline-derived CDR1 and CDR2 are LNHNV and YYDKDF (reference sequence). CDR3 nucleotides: TGTGCCACCAGCAGCGGTCATAACGGGGGCTCCTACGAGCAGTACTTC. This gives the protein CATSSGHNGGSYEQYF.

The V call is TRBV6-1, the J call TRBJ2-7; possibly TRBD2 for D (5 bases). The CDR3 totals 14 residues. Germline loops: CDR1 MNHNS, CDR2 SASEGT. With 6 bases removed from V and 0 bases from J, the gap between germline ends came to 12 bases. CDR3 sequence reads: CASRDYRSSYEQYF. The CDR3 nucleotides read TGTGCCAGCAGAGACTACCGTAGCTCCTACGAGCAGTACTTC.

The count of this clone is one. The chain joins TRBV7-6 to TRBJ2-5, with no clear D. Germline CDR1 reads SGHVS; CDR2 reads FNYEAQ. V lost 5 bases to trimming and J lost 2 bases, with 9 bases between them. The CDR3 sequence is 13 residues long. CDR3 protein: CASSPREQETQYF. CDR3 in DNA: TGTGCCAGCAGCCCAAGAGAACAAGAGACCCAGTACTTC.

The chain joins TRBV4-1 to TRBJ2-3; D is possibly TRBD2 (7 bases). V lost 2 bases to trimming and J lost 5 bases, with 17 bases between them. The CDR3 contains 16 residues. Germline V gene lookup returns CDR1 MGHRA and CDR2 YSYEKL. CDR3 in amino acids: CASSQTLPGGQDTQYF. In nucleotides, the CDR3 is TGCGCCAGCAGCCAAACCCTCCCGGGGGGCCAAGATACGCAGTATTTT.

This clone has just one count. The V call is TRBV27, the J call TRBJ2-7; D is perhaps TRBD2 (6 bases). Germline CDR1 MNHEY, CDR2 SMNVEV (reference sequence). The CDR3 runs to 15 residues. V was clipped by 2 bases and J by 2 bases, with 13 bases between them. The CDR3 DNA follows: TGTGCCAGCAGTTTAACCGGGGGACCACCCTACGAGCAGTACTTC. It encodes CASSLTGGPPYEQYF.